This TCR beta chain was captured by sequencing in a study of response to subunit inactivated influenza vaccine. Notes on this clonotype: The antigen remains undetermined.

TCRdb re-called the RT-PCR reads with MiXCR, one entry per CDR3 protein. The table lists around 850,000 distinct CDR3 sequences, 15% to 20% of them singletons. Study-level results: Each seasonal influenza vaccination, the authors suggested, recruits few new T cells.

The clonotype comes from a man aged 45-65 years who received an inactivated influenza vaccine. Sequenced here: PBMCs from blood, sampled roughly 5 days after vaccination.

CDR3 region: CASSLSGAYQETQYF. CDR3 nucleotide sequence: TGCGCCAGCAGCTTAAGCGGGGCGTACCAAGAGACCCAGTACTTC. This chain connects TRBV5-1 to TRBJ2-5; the match to TRBD2 covers 7 bases. The CDR3 is 15 residues long. The V segment lost 2 bases and the J segment 0 bases; nucleotides outside the gene matches: 4. Germline assignment: CDR1 SGHRS and CDR2 YFSETQ.